Given below is one TCR beta chain in context. The sample comes from a study of control samples from healthy donors and cancer patients. Using immunoSEQ multiplex PCR, the repertoire was profiled, and TCRdb retains in-frame clones only, with some absent. The table lists under 85,000 clones, about nine tenths of them singletons. The source material was PBMCs. The TCR comes from a man in his sixties with colorectal cancer.

CDR3 amino acids: CASSQDGLAGGNEQFF. The CDR3, as DNA: TGTGCCAGCAGCCAAGATGGACTAGCGGGGGGCAATGAGCAGTTCTTC. V is TRBV3-1 (or the pseudogene TRBV3-2) and J is TRBJ2-1; 14 nucleotides agree with TRBD2. The germline gives CDR1 LGHDT, CDR2 YNNKEL (reference sequence). V lost 0 bases and J lost 6; bases outside the gene matches: 1. The CDR3 covers 16 residues.